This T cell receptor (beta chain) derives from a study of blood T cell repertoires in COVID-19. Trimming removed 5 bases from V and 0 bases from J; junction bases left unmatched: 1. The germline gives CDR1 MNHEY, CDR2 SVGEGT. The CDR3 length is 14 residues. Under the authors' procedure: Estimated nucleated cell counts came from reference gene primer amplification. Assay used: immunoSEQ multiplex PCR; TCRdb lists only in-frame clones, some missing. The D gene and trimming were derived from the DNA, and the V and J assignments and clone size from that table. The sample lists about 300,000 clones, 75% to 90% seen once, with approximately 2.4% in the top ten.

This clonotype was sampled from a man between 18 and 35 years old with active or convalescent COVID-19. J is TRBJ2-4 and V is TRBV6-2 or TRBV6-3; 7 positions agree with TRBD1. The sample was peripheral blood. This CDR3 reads CASSGTVAKNIQYF. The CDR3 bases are TGTGCCAGCAGTGGGACAGTAGCCAAAAACATTCAGTACTTC.